The 10 T cell receptor beta chains reported below all come from one sample, sequenced in a study of T cells after yellow fever vaccination. TCRdb independently ran MiXCR on the 5' RACE reads; one entry per CDR3 protein. This table holds a few hundred thousand distinct CDR3 sequences, around 7% found once. Sample: PBMCs, taken more than 40 days after the first yellow fever vaccination. The receptors come from a young man who received the YFV17D yellow fever vaccine.

This clonotype was counted many times. J is TRBJ2-7 and V is TRBV5-1; possible D gene TRBD1, 6 bases. The CDR3 extends over 14 amino acids. V lost 0 bases, J lost 1 base, and 8 bases lay in between. Germline CDR1 is SGHRS and CDR2 is YFSETQ. CDR3 protein: CASSLDRASYEQYF. The CDR3 bases are TGCGCCAGCAGCTTGGACAGGGCATCCTACGAGCAGTACTTC.

This clonotype came up many times. J is TRBJ2-7 and V is TRBV12-3 or TRBV12-4, with D possibly matching TRBD2 (7 bases). The V gene lost 4 bases and the J gene lost 2 bases, with 12 bases spanning the gap. CDR3 length: 14 residues. This chain's CDR3 is CASSSAGATYEQYF. The DNA of the CDR3 is TGTGCCAGCAGTTCCGCGGGGGCGACCTACGAGCAGTACTTC.

This clonotype occurred a few times. The J gene is TRBJ1-1, the V gene TRBV9, with D hard to call. This CDR3 contains 14 residues. CDR1 SGDLS and CDR2 YYNGEE come from the germline V gene. The V and J ends lost 3 bases and 0 bases respectively, with 9 bases between them. The CDR3 DNA sequence: TGTGCCAGCAGCGCTGCCGCATTGAACACTGAAGCTTTCTTT. Amino acid sequence: CASSAAALNTEAFF.

The chain recombines TRBV7-4 with TRBJ1-6; 7 bases agree with TRBD1. CDR3 size: 15 residues. Germline loops: CDR1 SGHVT, CDR2 SQSDAQ. Unmatched junction bases numbered 16, after V lost 7 bases and J lost 13 bases. This CDR3 is CASNNPGQWPRPLHF. CDR3 bases: TGTGCCAGCAATAATCCGGGACAGTGGCCTCGGCCCCTCCACTTT.

At least ten counts were recorded for this clonotype. The chain employs TRBV7-2 and TRBJ2-3, with D perhaps TRBD1 (6 bases). This CDR3 is 14 amino acids long. From germline, CDR1 is SGHTA and CDR2 FQGNSA. Trimming removed 1 base from V and 4 bases from J, with 9 bases in between. The CDR3 loop reads CASSLVGGPDTQYF. In nucleotides, the CDR3 is TGTGCCAGCAGCTTAGTTGGGGGCCCAGATACGCAGTATTTT.

There are a few counts of this clonotype. The V call is TRBV7-9, the J call TRBJ2-5; D is unresolved. Germline CDR1 and CDR2: SEHNR and FQNEAQ (reference sequence). Trimming cost V 1 base and J 0 bases, with 9 bases left between them. The CDR3 consists of 15 residues. The CDR3 region has the DNA TGTGCCAGCAGCTTAGTTCTGCGTTACCAAGAGACCCAGTACTTC. This encodes CASSLVLRYQETQYF. Looking up the rest from reference TRBV7-9 and TRBJ2-5 gives the full variable domain: DTGVSQNPRHKITKRGQNVTFRCDPISEHNRLYWYRQTLGQGPEFLTYFQNEAQLEKSRLLSDRFSAERPKGSFSTLEIQRTEQGDSAMYLCASSLVLRYQETQYFGPGTRLLVL.

This clonotype was seen ten or more times. This sequence joins TRBV24-1 and TRBJ2-3, with D unresolved. CDR1 is KGHDR and CDR2 is SFDVKD in the germline V gene. The CDR3 has 15 amino acids. V dropped 3 bases and J dropped 0 bases, with 9 bases sitting between them. This chain's CDR3 is CATSDPADSTDTQYF. The CDR3 region has the DNA TGTGCCACCAGTGATCCTGCGGACAGCACAGATACGCAGTATTTT.

This clonotype was counted ten times or more. The chain carries TRBV29-1 and TRBJ2-2; 7 bases agree with TRBD1. With V trimmed by 6 bases and J by 7 bases, 14 bases remained unmatched. This CDR3 has 15 residues. In germline, CDR1 is SQVTM, CDR2 ANQGSEA. The CDR3 sequence: CSVVDRRNARGELFF. CDR3 coding DNA: TGCAGCGTCGTGGACAGGAGAAACGCCCGCGGGGAGCTGTTTTTT.

This clonotype has ten or more counts. This chain's CDR3 is CASSYLGGQETQYF. The DNA of the CDR3 is TGTGCCAGCAGTTACCTAGGGGGACAAGAGACCCAGTACTTC. The rearrangement uses TRBV6-5 and TRBJ2-5; maybe TRBD1 (6 bases). V was cut by 2 bases and J by 2 bases, with 9 bases left in between. CDR3 size: 14 residues. Germline CDR1 and CDR2: MNHEY and SVGAGI.

J is TRBJ2-7 and V is TRBV18; no definite D call. Trimming stripped 1 base from V and 3 bases from J, with 7 bases between. From germline, CDR1 is KGHSH and CDR2 LQKENI. This CDR3 spans 13 amino acids. CDR3 in amino acids: CASSPLPDYEQYF. CDR3 bases: TGTGCCAGCTCACCACTCCCTGACTACGAGCAGTACTTC.